This is a list of T cell receptor beta chains from one sample in a study of blood T cell repertoires in COVID-19. Sequencing used immunoSEQ multiplex PCR; TCRdb keeps in-frame clones, though not all of them. The sample lists about 220,000 clones, about 79% occurring once. The material sequenced was PBMCs or T cells enriched from blood (not recorded which). The receptor set was obtained from a woman in her sixties or seventies who had recovered from COVID-19. CDR3s include the opening cysteine and the closing phenylalanine or tryptophan. The order of the fields is D gene, clone size, J gene, V gene, CDR3 length, CDR3 protein, CDR3 DNA. The D gene is left open where the match is weak. Clone size is given for some rows only: seen once, a few or many times, or a class if the clone is expanded.

D: TRBD1
size: .
J: TRBJ1-2
V: TRBV19
length: 16
CDR3: CASSVTPGGPNYGYTF
DNA: TGTGCCAGTAGTGTCACCCCAGGGGGCCCAAACTATGGCTACACCTTC

D: TRBD2
size: once
J: TRBJ2-7
V: TRBV6-1
length: 16
CDR3: CASSEIAGGPRYEQYF
DNA: TGTGCCAGCAGTGAAATAGCGGGAGGGCCAAGGTACGAGCAGTACTTC

D: .
size: .
J: TRBJ1-6
V: TRBV27
length: 15
CDR3: CASRASRNDNSPLHF
DNA: TGTGCCAGCAGGGCATCCCGAAATGATAATTCACCCCTCCACTTT

D: .
size: .
J: TRBJ2-1
V: TRBV13
length: 16
CDR3: CASSRAGEGSYNEQFF
DNA: TGTGCCAGCAGCAGGGCAGGGGAAGGCTCCTACAATGAGCAGTTCTTC

D: TRBD1
size: .
J: TRBJ2-7
V: TRBV19
length: 14
CDR3: CASSAGTGVDEQYF
DNA: TGTGCCAGTAGTGCCGGGACAGGGGTCGACGAGCAGTACTTC

D: TRBD1
size: .
J: TRBJ2-7
V: TRBV7-9
length: 14
CDR3: CASRTTGGSYEQYF
DNA: TGTGCCAGCAGGACGACAGGGGGCTCCTACGAGCAGTACTTC

D: TRBD1
size: .
J: TRBJ1-1
V: TRBV6-5
length: 15
CDR3: CASSPRTGQNTEAFF
DNA: TGTGCCAGCAGTCCACGGACAGGGCAAAACACTGAAGCTTTCTTT

D: .
size: .
J: TRBJ2-1
V: TRBV5-1
length: 16
CDR3: CASRPLLSGLENEQFF
DNA: TGCGCCAGCAGACCCCTTTTGTCGGGGTTGGAAAATGAGCAGTTCTTC

D: .
size: .
J: TRBJ2-5
V: TRBV5-4
length: 14
CDR3: CASSLVEGGETQYF
DNA: TGTGCCAGCAGCTTGGTTGAGGGGGGGGAGACCCAGTACTTC

D: .
size: once
J: TRBJ1-6
V: TRBV19
length: 15
CDR3: CASSILSGNGSPLHF
DNA: TGTGCCAGTAGTATTTTATCCGGGAATGGGTCACCCCTCCACTTT

D: .
size: few
J: TRBJ1-2
V: TRBV15
length: 13
CDR3: CATSLLSNYGYTF
DNA: TGTGCCACCTCCCTACTTTCCAACTATGGCTACACCTTC

D: TRBD1
size: .
J: TRBJ2-7
V: TRBV19
length: 13
CDR3: CASSGQGMGEQYF
DNA: TGTGCCAGTAGTGGACAGGGGATGGGTGAGCAGTACTTC

D: .
size: .
J: TRBJ2-2
V: TRBV12-5
length: 18
CDR3: CASGLAGTPRPNTGELFF
DNA: TGTGCTAGTGGTTTGGCCGGGACACCAAGACCAAACACCGGGGAGCTGTTTTTT

D: TRBD2
size: .
J: TRBJ2-1
V: TRBV6-2/TRBV6-3
length: 15
CDR3: CASSSGLAGGTEQFF
DNA: TGTGCCAGCAGTTCGGGACTAGCGGGGGGTACTGAGCAGTTCTTC

D: TRBD1
size: .
J: TRBJ1-6
V: TRBV7-2
length: 15
CDR3: CASSLAGTGNSPLHF
DNA: TGTGCCAGCAGCTTAGCCGGGACAGGGAACTCACCCCTCCACTTT

D: .
size: .
J: TRBJ1-1
V: TRBV7-2
length: 14
CDR3: CASSLLSANTEAFF
DNA: TGTGCCAGCAGCTTATTAAGCGCGAACACTGAAGCTTTCTTT

D: .
size: few
J: TRBJ1-4
V: TRBV10-3
length: 13
CDR3: CAISEGVDEKLFF
DNA: TGTGCCATCAGTGAAGGGGTGGATGAAAAACTGTTTTTT

D: .
size: .
J: TRBJ2-7
V: TRBV7-2
length: 13
CDR3: CASSLSLYNEQYF
DNA: TGTGCCAGCAGCTTGAGTCTATATAACGAGCAGTACTTC

D: .
size: .
J: TRBJ2-3
V: TRBV12-5
length: 13
CDR3: CASGLFTADTQYF
DNA: TGTGCTAGTGGTTTGTTCACGGCAGATACGCAGTATTTT

D: TRBD2
size: .
J: TRBJ2-1
V: TRBV7-2
length: 13
CDR3: CASSRGLADEQFF
DNA: TGTGCCAGCAGCCGTGGACTAGCGGACGAGCAGTTCTTC

D: .
size: .
J: TRBJ1-2
V: TRBV29-1
length: 15
CDR3: CSVERQGTKMSGYTF
DNA: TGCAGCGTTGAACGGCAGGGAACCAAGATGAGTGGCTACACCTTC

D: TRBD2
size: once
J: TRBJ2-7
V: TRBV5-1
length: 16
CDR3: CASSPSSGTSSYEQYF
DNA: TGCGCCAGCAGCCCCTCCTCCGGGACTAGCTCCTACGAGCAGTACTTC

D: .
size: .
J: TRBJ2-5
V: TRBV25-1
length: 14
CDR3: CASTRGGAVETQYF
DNA: TGTGCCAGCACACGAGGGGGGGCTGTGGAGACCCAGTACTTC

D: .
size: .
J: TRBJ2-2
V: TRBV23-1
length: 14
CDR3: CASSQSRGVGELFF
DNA: TGCGCCAGCAGTCAATCGAGAGGAGTCGGGGAGCTGTTTTTT

D: TRBD2
size: few
J: TRBJ2-3
V: TRBV7-2
length: 17
CDR3: CASSRTSGTGSTDTQYF
DNA: TGTGCCAGCAGCCGCACTAGCGGCACGGGTAGCACAGATACGCAGTATTTT

D: .
size: once
J: TRBJ2-7
V: TRBV6-5
length: 12
CDR3: CASTANSYEQYF
DNA: TGTGCCAGCACAGCGAACTCCTACGAGCAGTACTTC

D: .
size: .
J: TRBJ1-5
V: TRBV7-9
length: 13
CDR3: CASAGQAGQPQHF
DNA: TGTGCCAGCGCTGGGCAGGCGGGACAGCCCCAGCATTTT

D: TRBD2
size: .
J: TRBJ2-7
V: TRBV7-2
length: 16
CDR3: CASSLALTGGRDEQYF
DNA: TGTGCCAGCAGCTTAGCGCTTACGGGGGGGCGCGACGAGCAGTACTTC

D: TRBD1
size: .
J: TRBJ2-2
V: TRBV18
length: 14
CDR3: CASSYRGLGGELFF
DNA: TGTGCCAGCTCATACAGGGGGCTTGGCGGGGAGCTGTTTTTT